These 31 T cell receptor beta chains originate from one sample sequenced in a study of graft-versus-host responses after intestinal transplantation (dated by TCRdb to about 2021). Libraries came from the immunoSEQ multiplex PCR assay. TCRdb holds this immuneACCESS table with in-frame rearrangements only. Some clones are missing; in checked studies, unresolved V genes explain under half, and the rest has no known cause. A total of 85,000 to 100,000 clones appear in this sample, 85% to 90% of them only once. The biggest ten clones account for around 0.11% of the sample. Antigen specificity for these receptors is unknown. The sample's time point label, in plain terms: cells obtained before transplantation from donor or recipient. The sample in question was unstimulated CD4+ T cells sorted from spleen or lymph node cells, obtained before intestinal transplant. These TCRs come from a human donor who received an intestinal transplant.

The chain employs TRBV6-6 and TRBJ2-7; D unresolved. Deletions cut 6 bases from V and 4 bases from J, with 7 bases between. Germline lookup yields CDR1 MNHNY and CDR2 SVGAGI (reference sequence). The CDR3 has 11 residues. This chain's CDR3 is CASRFNYEQYF. For the CDR3, the DNA is TGTGCCAGCAGATTCAATTACGAGCAGTACTTC.

V usage is TRBV7-8 and J usage is TRBJ2-7; D not certain. Trimming cost V 0 bases and J 7 bases, with 7 bases left between them. CDR3 length: 12 amino acids. The V gene's germline CDR1 is SGHVS and CDR2 FQNEAQ. The CDR3, as DNA: TGTGCCAGCAGCTTAGCGGCCCAGGAGCAGTACTTC. This sequence encodes CASSLAAQEQYF.

The rearrangement links TRBV19 to TRBJ2-7; 10 positions agree with TRBD2. J was trimmed by 3 bases and V by 5 bases; bases with no gene match: 13. Germline V gene sequence: CDR1 LNHDA, CDR2 SQIVND (reference sequence). This CDR3 has 17 amino acids. The CDR3 sequence: CASSAVAGGPEHYEQYF. The CDR3 nucleotides read TGTGCCAGTAGTGCGGTAGCGGGGGGACCTGAACACTACGAGCAGTACTTC. Looking up the rest from reference TRBV19 and TRBJ2-7 gives the full variable domain: DGGITQSPKYLFRKEGQNVTLSCEQNLNHDAMYWYRQDPGQGLRLIYYSQIVNDFQKGDIAEGYSVSREKKESFPLTVTSAQKNPTAFYLCASSAVAGGPEHYEQYFGPGTRLTVT.

The chain is built from TRBV18 and TRBJ1-2; possible D gene TRBD1, 6 bases. The V end lost 3 bases, the J end lost 5 bases, and 13 bases lay between the germline ends. This CDR3 contains 14 residues. CDR1 and CDR2 (germline): KGHSH, LQKENI. The CDR3 region has the DNA TGTGCCAGCTCACCGCGGACAGACAGTTATGGCTACACCTTC. It is translated as CASSPRTDSYGYTF.

V usage is TRBV4-1 and J usage is TRBJ2-5, with 9 bases aligning to TRBD2. J gave up 5 bases and V 0 bases, and 4 bases lay outside the gene matches. The CDR3 sequence is 15 residues long. CDR1 and CDR2 from the germline V gene are MGHRA and YSYEKL. The CDR3 here is CASSQERGGWETQYF. CDR3 sequence (DNA): TGCGCCAGCAGCCAAGAGCGGGGGGGCTGGGAGACCCAGTACTTC.

The chain carries TRBV7-9 and TRBJ1-1; 10 nucleotides agree with TRBD1. V dropped 5 bases and J dropped 1; count of bases not matched to a gene: 1. The CDR3 loop spans 14 amino acids. Germline V gives CDR1 SEHNR, CDR2 FQNEAQ (reference sequence). CDR3 protein: CASSRQGANTEAFF. CDR3 bases: TGTGCCAGCAGCCGACAGGGGGCGAACACTGAAGCTTTCTTT. Complete variable domain (other parts from reference TRBV7-9 and TRBJ1-1): DTGVSQNPRHKITKRGQNVTFRCDPISEHNRLYWYRQTLGQGPEFLTYFQNEAQLEKSRLLSDRFSAERPKGSFSTLEIQRTEQGDSAMYLCASSRQGANTEAFFGQGTRLTVV.

The rearrangement links TRBV9 to TRBJ2-1; the match to TRBD2 covers 9 bases. From germline, CDR1 is SGDLS and CDR2 YYNGEE. The CDR3 sequence is 12 residues long. Trimming at V came to 0 bases and at J to 16 bases, leaving 5 bases not matched to a gene. DNA for the CDR3: TGTGCCAGCAGCGTAGTGCGGGGGGGCTTATTCTTC. Its protein product is CASSVVRGGLFF.

The chain links TRBV11-2 to TRBJ1-6, with TRBD1 matching over 7 bases. Trimming at V came to 5 bases and at J to 9 bases, leaving 10 bases not matched to a gene. Germline V gene data show CDR1 as SGHAT and CDR2 as FQNNGV. This CDR3 contains 15 residues. In DNA, the CDR3 is TGTGCCAGCAGCATAACTGACAGGGTAACTTCACCCCTCCACTTT. Translated, it gives CASSITDRVTSPLHF.

CDR3 nucleotides: TGCGCCAGCAGCTCTACGGGGGGACCTAACTATGGCTACACCTTC. Encoded protein: CASSSTGGPNYGYTF. V gene TRBV5-1 combines with J gene TRBJ1-2, with TRBD1 as a possible D gene (5 bases). The ends were cut back, 3 bases at V and 0 bases at J, with 12 bases in the middle. The CDR3 runs to 15 residues. Germline V gene sequence: CDR1 SGHRS, CDR2 YFSETQ.

This clone was seen a single time. The chain combines TRBV7-9 with TRBJ1-1; D gene unclear. Per germline, CDR1 SEHNR and CDR2 FQNEAQ (reference sequence). Trimming left V 7 bases short and J 2 bases short, with 5 bases between. CDR3 size: 11 residues. CDR3: CASTLNTEAFF. CDR3 in DNA: TGTGCCAGCACCCTTAACACTGAAGCTTTCTTT.

The gene calls are TRBV5-1 and TRBJ2-3, with D tentatively TRBD2 (5 bases). V was cut by 1 base and J by 4 bases, with 16 bases left in between. The CDR3 is made up of 16 amino acids. Germline loops: CDR1 SGHRS, CDR2 YFSETQ. The CDR3 sequence: CASSLPSGDWADTQYF. DNA of the CDR3: TGCGCCAGCAGCTTGCCAAGCGGAGACTGGGCAGATACGCAGTATTTT. Full variable domain (rest looked up from reference TRBV5-1 and TRBJ2-3): KAGVTQTPRYLIKTRGQQVTLSCSPISGHRSVSWYQQTPGQGLQFLFEYFSETQRNKGNFPGRFSGRQFSNSRSEMNVSTLELGDSALYLCASSLPSGDWADTQYFGPGTRLTVL.

This clone was found once. V and J are TRBV5-1 and TRBJ1-1; tentative D call: TRBD1 (5 bases). V was clipped by 7 bases and J by 4 bases, with 20 bases between them. The V gene's germline CDR1 is SGHRS and CDR2 YFSETQ. CDR3 length: 15 residues. CDR3 loop: CASLPGQGGGTEAFF. The CDR3 nucleotides read TGCGCCAGCCTCCCAGGCCAGGGCGGTGGCACTGAAGCTTTCTTT.

This clone was recorded once. J is TRBJ2-3 and V is TRBV10-3, with a possible D match to TRBD1 (6 bases). This CDR3 has 13 residues. Germline V gene sequence: CDR1 ENHRY, CDR2 SYGVKD. V was shortened by 0 bases and J by 6 bases, with 7 bases between the two germline ends. The CDR3 here is CAISESGADTQYF. In DNA form, the CDR3 reads TGTGCCATCAGTGAGTCGGGGGCGGATACGCAGTATTTT.

The CDR3: CASSLRGGYEQYF. CDR3 nucleotide sequence: TGTGCCAGCAGCTTACGGGGGGGCTACGAGCAGTACTTC. The gene calls are TRBV7-8 and TRBJ2-7; the match to TRBD2 covers 8 bases. The CDR3 consists of 13 residues. V shed 2 bases and J 3 bases; nucleotides not matched to a gene: 0. Germline lookup yields CDR1 SGHVS and CDR2 FQNEAQ. The full variable domain, with the rest looked up from reference TRBV7-8 and TRBJ2-7, is GAGVSQSPRYKVAKRGQDVALRCDPISGHVSLFWYQQALGQGPEFLTYFQNEAQLDKSGLPSDRFFAERPEGSVSTLKIQRTQQEDSAVYLCASSLRGGYEQYFGPGTRLTVT.

CDR3 residues: CASSTRTGLNTEAFF. The CDR3 nucleotides read TGTGCCAGCAGTACGCGGACAGGGTTGAACACTGAAGCTTTCTTT. The rearrangement joins TRBV7-6 to TRBJ1-1; 8 bases are shared with TRBD1. V shed 6 bases and J 0 bases; nucleotides not matched to a gene: 6. The CDR3 is 15 amino acids. Germline CDR1 reads SGHVS; CDR2 reads FNYEAQ.

The chain carries TRBV19 and TRBJ1-2; tentatively, D is TRBD1 (5 bases). The CDR3 sequence is 12 residues long. V shed 6 bases and J shed 4 bases, with 9 bases lying between them. Germline values: CDR1 LNHDA, CDR2 SQIVND (reference sequence). This CDR3 reads CASREDSYGYTF. The DNA for the CDR3 is TGTGCCAGTAGGGAAGACAGCTATGGCTACACCTTC.

The chain combines TRBV6-4 with TRBJ2-5, with D maybe TRBD1 (5 bases). The V gene's germline CDR1 is MRHNA and CDR2 SNTAGT. CDR3 size: 16 residues. The germline V and J ends were trimmed by 0 bases and 3 bases, with 14 bases remaining between them. The DNA of the CDR3 is TGTGCCAGCAGTGACTCGTTGTCGCTAGGGGAAGAGACCCAGTACTTC. It is translated as CASSDSLSLGEETQYF.

J is TRBJ1-5 and V is TRBV19; D perhaps matches TRBD1 (5 bases). The length of the CDR3 is 13 residues. Trimming took off 5 bases at V and 7 bases at J, with 12 bases between the two ends. The germline V gene encodes CDR1 LNHDA and CDR2 SQIVND (reference sequence). CDR3 protein: CASSPARAQPQHF. Here the CDR3 DNA reads TGTGCCAGTAGTCCGGCCAGGGCGCAGCCCCAGCATTTT.

Turning to this clone: One end of the junction fails to match germline, which may point to a read error. J is TRBJ1-1 and V is TRBV20-1, with D possibly being TRBD1 (5 bases). Germline values: CDR1 DFQATT, CDR2 SNEGSKA (reference sequence). This CDR3 spans 11 amino acids. This CDR3 reads CSAPTDTEAFF. CDR3 bases: TGCAGTGCCCCGACAGACACAGAAGCTTTCTTT.

V gene TRBV4-1 combines with J gene TRBJ1-5; D is uncertain. CDR1 and CDR2 from the germline V gene are MGHRA and YSYEKL. The CDR3 runs to 14 residues. With 0 bases removed from V and 7 bases from J, the gap between germline ends came to 10 bases. For the CDR3, the DNA is TGCGCCAGCAGCCAAGATGTCGGTTTACAGCCCCAGCATTTT. It specifies CASSQDVGLQPQHF.

The J gene is TRBJ1-2, the V gene TRBV13; D gene ambiguous. The CDR3 has 13 residues. The V gene's germline CDR1 is PRHDT and CDR2 FYEKMQ (reference sequence). Trimming removed 3 bases at V and 4 bases at J, with 9 bases between. The CDR3 DNA reads as TGTGCCAGCAGCTTCGAGGAGGCCTATGGCTACACCTTC. Amino acid sequence: CASSFEEAYGYTF.

This chain uses TRBV10-3 with TRBJ2-4; D perhaps matches TRBD1 (6 bases). The V gene's germline CDR1 is ENHRY and CDR2 SYGVKD. The CDR3 covers 16 residues. The V end was cut by 6 bases, the J end by 0 bases, with 15 bases between. CDR3 DNA sequence: TGTGCCATCAGCCCTGGGGACACCCTAGCCAAAAACATTCAGTACTTC. This gives the protein CAISPGDTLAKNIQYF.

V gene TRBV19 combines with J gene TRBJ2-1; 8 positions agree with TRBD1. This CDR3 is 15 amino acids long. The J segment lost 7 bases and the V segment lost 3 bases, leaving 8 bases of the junction unmatched. Germline V gives CDR1 LNHDA, CDR2 SQIVND (reference sequence). CDR3 sequence: CASSIQVDRVNEQFF. In nucleotides, the CDR3 is TGTGCCAGTAGTATTCAAGTGGACAGGGTAAATGAGCAGTTCTTC.

The chain couples TRBV9 to TRBJ2-7; 14 nucleotides align to TRBD2. Trimming removed 3 bases from V and 7 bases from J; junction bases left unmatched: 6. The CDR3 is 15 amino acids. Germline-derived CDR1 and CDR2 are SGDLS and YYNGEE. CDR3 amino acids: CASSARLAGGREQYF. The CDR3 bases are TGTGCCAGCAGCGCCAGACTAGCGGGGGGGCGGGAGCAGTACTTC.

V and J are TRBV2 and TRBJ1-1; TRBD1 matches 7 bases. The ends lost 9 bases at V and 2 bases at J; junction bases unmatched: 12. This CDR3 has 15 residues. Germline-derived CDR1 and CDR2 are SNHLY and FYNNEI. The DNA of the CDR3 is TGTGCCAGGACGGGGGCAGGGGGGTATAACACTGAAGCTTTCTTT. This sequence encodes CARTGAGGYNTEAFF.

This chain joins TRBV7-9 and TRBJ1-6; possible D gene TRBD1, 6 bases. The V end lost 1 base, the J end lost 13 bases, and 14 bases lay between the germline ends. The CDR3 totals 14 residues. Germline assignment: CDR1 SEHNR and CDR2 FQNEAQ (reference sequence). This chain's CDR3 is CASSLEVVGGPLHF. The DNA of the CDR3 is TGTGCCAGCAGCTTAGAAGTGGTAGGGGGTCCCCTCCACTTT.

The gene calls are TRBV18 and TRBJ2-5, with TRBD2 matching over 10 bases. V shed 3 bases and J 2 bases; nucleotides not matched to a gene: 3. The CDR3 extends over 15 amino acids. Germline V gene sequence: CDR1 KGHSH, CDR2 LQKENI. The CDR3 coding sequence is TGTGCCAGCTCACCTTGGACTAGCGGTCAAGAGACCCAGTACTTC. Translating it yields CASSPWTSGQETQYF.

The V and J genes are TRBV5-1 and TRBJ2-3, with 10 bases lining up with TRBD2. Trimming removed 4 bases from V and 2 bases from J; junction bases left unmatched: 13. Germline V gene sequence: CDR1 SGHRS, CDR2 YFSETQ. This CDR3 comprises 18 residues. The CDR3 DNA is TGCGCCAGCAGCGCGGGGGGCCCTAGCGGGGGTACCACAGATACGCAGTATTTT. It yields the protein CASSAGGPSGGTTDTQYF.

This clone turned up a few times. J is TRBJ2-3 and V is TRBV11-1; 8 bases line up with TRBD2. V trimming: 4 bases; J trimming: 2 bases; junction bases outside the gene matches: 2. The germline CDR1 and CDR2 sequences are SGHAT and FQDESV (reference sequence). This CDR3 has 14 amino acids. CDR3 amino acids: CASSWTSTTDTQYF. CDR3 nucleotides: TGTGCCAGCAGCTGGACTAGCACCACAGATACGCAGTATTTT.

The chain joins TRBV7-9 to TRBJ2-7; 8 bases are a match to TRBD2. CDR1 SEHNR and CDR2 FQNEAQ come from the germline V gene (reference sequence). V shed 5 bases and J 3 bases; nucleotides not matched to a gene: 6. This CDR3 spans 14 amino acids. The CDR3 DNA sequence: TGTGCCAGCAGCCTCGGGGGGGCGGGCTACGAGCAGTACTTC. Amino acid sequence: CASSLGGAGYEQYF.

The chain carries TRBV18 and TRBJ2-3; D unresolved. This CDR3 comprises 16 residues. Germline V gene sequence: CDR1 KGHSH, CDR2 LQKENI. Trimming took 3 bases from V and 1 from J, leaving 14 bases between them. Here the CDR3 DNA reads TGTGCCAGCTCACCCGTCAGGCGTGTCGGCACAGATACGCAGTATTTT. Its protein product is CASSPVRRVGTDTQYF.